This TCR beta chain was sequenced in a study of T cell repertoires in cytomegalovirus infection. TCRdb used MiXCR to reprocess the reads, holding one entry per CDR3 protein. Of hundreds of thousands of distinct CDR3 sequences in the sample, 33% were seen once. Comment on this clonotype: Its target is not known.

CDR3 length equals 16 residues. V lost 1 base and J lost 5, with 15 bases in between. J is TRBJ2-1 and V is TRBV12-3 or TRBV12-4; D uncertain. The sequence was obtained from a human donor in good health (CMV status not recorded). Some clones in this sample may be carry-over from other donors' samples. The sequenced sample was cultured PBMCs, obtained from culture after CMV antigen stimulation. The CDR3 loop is CASSLETGVVDNEQFF. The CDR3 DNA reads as TGTGCCAGCAGTTTAGAGACTGGGGTAGTCGACAATGAGCAGTTCTTC.